These 10 T cell receptor beta chains share one sample of origin, sequenced in a study of blood T cell repertoires in COVID-19. Only in-frame clones appear in the TCRdb table, and some are missing; sequencing was by immunoSEQ multiplex PCR. This table holds 70,000 to 90,000 clones, around 90% found once. The specimen sequenced was peripheral blood. The origin of the receptors is a man aged 45-65 years with acute or convalescent COVID-19.

The rearrangement joins TRBV27 to TRBJ2-7, with 8 bases aligning to TRBD1. The junction had 9 bases not matched to a gene; V was cut back by 5 bases and J by 3 bases. Germline CDR1 MNHEY, CDR2 SMNVEV (reference sequence). This CDR3 is 15 amino acids long. CDR3 sequence: CASSHRDRTVYEQYF. CDR3 nucleotides: TGTGCCAGCAGTCACCGGGACAGGACAGTCTACGAGCAGTACTTC.

The V gene is TRBV6-5, the J gene TRBJ2-1; 9 bases fit TRBD1. CDR1 is MNHEY and CDR2 is SVGAGI in the germline V gene. CDR3 length equals 15 residues. V shed 6 bases and J 7 bases; nucleotides not matched to a gene: 10. The CDR3 sequence is CASRPPGQGINEQFF. In nucleotides, the CDR3 is TGTGCCAGCAGGCCGCCGGGACAGGGTATTAATGAGCAGTTCTTC.

The gene calls are TRBV7-3 and TRBJ2-6; D might be TRBD1 (5 bases). Germline lookup yields CDR1 SGHTA and CDR2 FQGTGA. The V gene lost 4 bases and the J gene lost 2 bases, with 9 bases spanning the gap. CDR3 length: 15 residues. As DNA, the CDR3 is TGTGCCAGCAGCTCGGACACTCCTGGGGCCAACGTCCTGACTTTC. Its translation is CASSSDTPGANVLTF.

This sequence joins TRBV5-1 and TRBJ2-3; D ambiguous. The V gene's germline CDR1 is SGHRS and CDR2 YFSETQ. The CDR3 runs 14 residues. Trimming removed 5 bases at V and 0 bases at J, with 10 bases between. DNA of the CDR3: TGCGCCAGCAGGCCAGAGGCTAGCACAGATACGCAGTATTTT. Translating it yields CASRPEASTDTQYF.

The chain carries TRBV19 and TRBJ1-1; TRBD1 agrees at 9 bases. The ends lost 5 bases at V and 5 bases at J; junction bases unmatched: 6. The CDR3 is 14 residues long. CDR1 is LNHDA, CDR2 SQIVND, per germline (reference sequence). CDR3 bases: TGTGCCAGTAGTGAGGGACAGGGTTATACTGAAGCTTTCTTT. Amino acid sequence: CASSEGQGYTEAFF.

The genes are TRBV18 and TRBJ1-6; D gene ambiguous. From germline, CDR1 is KGHSH and CDR2 LQKENI. The CDR3 covers 15 residues. The V end lost 3 bases, the J end lost 7 bases, and 13 bases lay between the germline ends. CDR3 loop: CASSPSLAPNSPLHF. Here the CDR3 DNA reads TGTGCCAGCTCACCCTCTTTGGCACCCAATTCACCCCTCCACTTT.

Only a few counts were recorded for this clone. This sequence joins TRBV27 and TRBJ2-7; 7 positions agree with TRBD1. V was pared by 6 bases and J by 2 bases, with 7 bases of the junction left unmatched. Germline V gives CDR1 MNHEY, CDR2 SMNVEV (reference sequence). This CDR3 has 14 residues. The DNA for the CDR3 is TGTGCCAGCAGCTCCGGGACAGCTCCCTACGAGCAGTACTTC. The encoded protein is CASSSGTAPYEQYF.

This sequence joins TRBV7-9 and TRBJ1-5, with D perhaps matching TRBD1 (5 bases). V was cut by 4 bases and J by 5 bases, with 9 bases left in between. Germline values: CDR1 SEHNR, CDR2 FQNEAQ (reference sequence). The CDR3 totals 13 residues. The CDR3 sequence: CASSSQGDQPQHF. CDR3 DNA sequence: TGTGCCAGCAGCTCGCAGGGCGATCAGCCCCAGCATTTT.

J is TRBJ2-1 and V is TRBV5-1; weak D call: TRBD2 (6 bases). Germline CDR1 reads SGHRS; CDR2 reads YFSETQ. V was cut by 4 bases and J by 0 bases, with 11 bases left in between. The CDR3 is made up of 15 amino acids. This CDR3 is CASSLDGSSYNEQFF. Written as DNA, the CDR3 is TGCGCCAGCAGCCTAGACGGGAGCTCCTACAATGAGCAGTTCTTC.

The CDR3 DNA reads TGCAGCGTCGGGACAGGACACACTGAAGCTTTCTTT. The encoded protein is CSVGTGHTEAFF. This chain joins TRBV29-1 and TRBJ1-1, with 8 nucleotides matching TRBD1. Germline V gives CDR1 SQVTM, CDR2 ANQGSEA. The CDR3 extends over 12 amino acids. The ends lost 6 bases at V and 3 bases at J; junction bases unmatched: 3.